What follows are 10 T cell receptor beta chains derived from one specimen sequenced in a study of cytomegalovirus exposure and HLA in healthy donors. Researchers ran the PCR with 60 Vbeta and 13 Jbeta primers. Libraries were prepared by immunoSEQ multiplex PCR; TCRdb keeps only in-frame clonotypes and omits some of them. The repertoire holds some 120,000 clones, with around 74% as singletons. Material: PBMCs. Every receptor here comes from a man under 40 in good health and CMV-seropositive.

In this sample, this clone turned up once. This chain connects TRBV5-4 to TRBJ2-1; D is possibly TRBD2 (5 bases). CDR1 and CDR2 from the germline V gene are SGHNT and YYREEE (reference sequence). CDR3 length: 15 residues. Trimming took off 0 bases at V and 9 bases at J, with 16 bases between the two ends. The CDR3 bases are TGTGCCAGCAGCTTGGCTCGGGCTAGCCCCGGTGAGCAGTTCTTC. Its translation is CASSLARASPGEQFF.

The chain joins TRBV4-1 to TRBJ2-3; 9 nucleotides line up with TRBD2. Germline V gene sequence: CDR1 MGHRA, CDR2 YSYEKL. Unmatched junction bases numbered 8, after V lost 4 bases and J lost 0 bases. There are 17 residues in the CDR3. The CDR3 sequence: CASSRKGLAGSTDTQYF. In DNA, the CDR3 is TGCGCCAGCAGCCGCAAGGGGCTAGCGGGGAGCACAGATACGCAGTATTTT.

In DNA form, the CDR3 reads TGTGCCAGCAGCTTGGTCGGGCAGGGCAGCAATCAGCCCCAGCATTTT. This gives the protein CASSLVGQGSNQPQHF. This chain joins TRBV5-5 and TRBJ1-5; D is perhaps TRBD1 (5 bases). V was clipped by 0 bases and J by 1 base, with 11 bases between them. CDR1 and CDR2 from the germline V gene are SGHKS and YYEKEE (reference sequence). There are 16 residues in the CDR3.

The CDR3 spells CASSLARDYEAFF. CDR3 in DNA: TGCGCCAGCAGCTTGGCCAGGGACTATGAAGCTTTCTTT. The J gene is TRBJ1-1, the V gene TRBV5-1; D is perhaps TRBD1 (5 bases). V lost 0 bases and J lost 7, with 10 bases in between. Germline-derived CDR1 and CDR2 are SGHRS and YFSETQ. The CDR3 spans 13 residues.

The chain links TRBV28 to TRBJ1-5, with D possibly being TRBD1 (5 bases). Germline lookup yields CDR1 MDHEN and CDR2 SYDVKM. V gave up 4 bases and J gave up 4 bases, with 17 bases separating them. This CDR3 has 16 residues. Written as DNA, the CDR3 is TGTGCCAGCAGTTCGCGGGGGAGGGGACTGAATCAGCCCCAGCATTTT. Translated: CASSSRGRGLNQPQHF.

The chain links TRBV9 to TRBJ2-1, with 9 nucleotides matching TRBD2. J was trimmed by 3 bases and V by 4 bases; bases with no gene match: 14. Germline lookup yields CDR1 SGDLS and CDR2 YYNGEE. This CDR3 region has 18 residues. CDR3 sequence: CASSLDGGGTSLYNEQFF. CDR3 nucleotides: TGTGCCAGCAGCCTCGACGGGGGTGGGACTAGCCTCTACAATGAGCAGTTCTTC.

The chain carries TRBV2 and TRBJ2-7; 14 bases are shared with TRBD2. This CDR3 spans 15 amino acids. Trimming removed 6 bases from V and 4 bases from J; junction bases left unmatched: 5. Per germline, CDR1 SNHLY and CDR2 FYNNEI. DNA for the CDR3: TGTGCCAGCAGCCGTGGGACTAGCGGGGGTTACGAGCAGTACTTC. It yields the protein CASSRGTSGGYEQYF.

The chain recombines TRBV5-1 with TRBJ2-3, with TRBD1 matching 9 bases. The CDR3 is 16 residues long. Germline V gene data show CDR1 as SGHRS and CDR2 as YFSETQ. V dropped 3 bases and J dropped 1; count of bases not matched to a gene: 6. For the CDR3, the DNA is TGCGCCAGCAGCTCTACAGGGGGCTGGGGCACAGATACGCAGTATTTT. Its protein product is CASSSTGGWGTDTQYF.

The J gene is TRBJ1-6, the V gene TRBV2; D perhaps matches TRBD1 (5 bases). CDR1 SNHLY and CDR2 FYNNEI come from the germline V gene. V was pared by 9 bases and J by 0 bases, with 15 bases between. CDR3 length: 16 residues. Here the CDR3 reads CASVGQASSYNSPLHF. In nucleotides, the CDR3 is TGTGCCAGTGTGGGGCAGGCCAGCTCCTATAATTCACCCCTCCACTTT.

The chain uses TRBV5-1 and TRBJ1-2, with TRBD1 matching over 11 bases. Germline CDR1 reads SGHRS; CDR2 reads YFSETQ. With 2 bases clipped from V and 4 bases from J, the junction kept 7 bases outside the gene matches. The CDR3 contains 16 residues. CDR3 region: CASSFLDRGRGYGYTF. Here the CDR3 DNA reads TGCGCCAGCAGCTTTCTGGACAGGGGGCGAGGCTATGGCTACACCTTC.